One and the same sample provided the 6 T cell receptor beta chains below, sequenced in a study of T cells in localized non-small cell lung cancer. Only in-frame clones appear in the TCRdb table, and some are missing; sequencing was by immunoSEQ multiplex PCR. The table records some 64,000 clones, roughly 88% of them present only once. The sample consisted of peripheral blood, taken before any cancer treatment. The receptors shown here come from a woman aged 40 to 75 with stage I lung adenocarcinoma.

The chain uses TRBV2 and TRBJ1-2, with TRBD1 as a possible D gene (5 bases). The CDR3 consists of 14 residues. Deletions cut 5 bases from V and 4 bases from J, with 14 bases between. Germline V gene lookup returns CDR1 SNHLY and CDR2 FYNNEI. The CDR3 loop reads CASSPGGGIYGYTF. CDR3 sequence (DNA): TGTGCCAGCAGTCCCGGGGGGGGGATCTATGGCTACACCTTC.

This clone appeared a single time. V and J are TRBV19 and TRBJ1-4; 9 nucleotides agree with TRBD1. The CDR3 sequence is 16 residues long. Germline V CDR1 and CDR2: LNHDA, SQIVND (reference sequence). V lost 4 bases, J lost 0 bases, and 3 bases stayed unmatched. The CDR3: CASSNRGLATNEKLFF. The CDR3, as DNA: TGTGCCAGTAGTAACAGGGGGCTTGCAACTAATGAAAAACTGTTTTTT.

The rearrangement uses TRBV7-9 and TRBJ1-4; D possibly corresponds to TRBD1 (6 bases). Germline CDR1 is SEHNR and CDR2 is FQNEAQ (reference sequence). Trimming shortened V by 3 bases and J by 0 bases, and 14 bases separated the two germline ends. The length of the CDR3 is 17 residues. The chain's CDR3 is CASSFSTGSPTNEKLFF. CDR3 DNA sequence: TGTGCCAGCAGCTTTTCAACAGGGAGCCCAACTAATGAAAAACTGTTTTTT. Based on the CDR3 plus reference TRBV7-9 and TRBJ1-4, the full variable domain is DTGVSQNPRHKITKRGQNVTFRCDPISEHNRLYWYRQTLGQGPEFLTYFQNEAQLEKSRLLSDRFSAERPKGSFSTLEIQRTEQGDSAMYLCASSFSTGSPTNEKLFFGSGTQLSVL.

J is TRBJ1-2 and V is TRBV2; 8 bases are shared with TRBD1. The CDR3 has 14 amino acids. Germline CDR1 reads SNHLY; CDR2 reads FYNNEI. Germline trimming cut 0 bases from V and 5 bases from J; bases unmatched to any gene: 2. CDR3 loop: CASSEAWTGYGYTF. The CDR3 nucleotides are TGTGCCAGCAGTGAAGCGTGGACAGGGTATGGCTACACCTTC.

This clone was counted once. V usage is TRBV30 and J usage is TRBJ1-1; TRBD1 might be the D (5 bases). Trimming cost V 3 bases and J 6 bases, with 14 bases left between them. Germline values: CDR1 GTSNPN, CDR2 SVGIG (reference sequence). This CDR3 spans 13 amino acids. The CDR3, as DNA: TGTGCCTGGAGCCGGGGGGGGTTTTCTGAAGCTTTCTTT. Its translation: CAWSRGGFSEAFF.

This chain connects TRBV2 to TRBJ2-7; D gene uncertain. Germline CDR1 is SNHLY and CDR2 is FYNNEI. V was shortened by 10 bases and J by 4 bases, with 23 bases between the two germline ends. The CDR3 contains 15 residues. DNA for the CDR3: TGTGCCACACATGCGTCCTCTCCCCTCTTTTACGAGCAGTACTTC. Protein sequence: CATHASSPLFYEQYF.